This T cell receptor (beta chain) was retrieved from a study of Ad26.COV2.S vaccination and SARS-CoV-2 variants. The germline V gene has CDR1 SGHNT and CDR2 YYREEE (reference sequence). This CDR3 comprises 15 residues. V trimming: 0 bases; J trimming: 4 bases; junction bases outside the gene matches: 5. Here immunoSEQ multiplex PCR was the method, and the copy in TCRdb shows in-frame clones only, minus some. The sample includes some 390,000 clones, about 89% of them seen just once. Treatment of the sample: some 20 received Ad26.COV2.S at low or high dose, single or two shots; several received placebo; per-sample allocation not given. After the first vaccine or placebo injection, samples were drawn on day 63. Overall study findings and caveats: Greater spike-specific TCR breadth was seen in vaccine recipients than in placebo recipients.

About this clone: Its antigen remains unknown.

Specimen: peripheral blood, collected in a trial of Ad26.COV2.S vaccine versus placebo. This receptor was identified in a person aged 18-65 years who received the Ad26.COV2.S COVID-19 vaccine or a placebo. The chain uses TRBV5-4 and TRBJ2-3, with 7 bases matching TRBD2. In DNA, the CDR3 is TGTGCCAGCAGCTTGGCGGCAGGGAGGGCAGATACGCAGTATTTT. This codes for CASSLAAGRADTQYF.